Listed below are T cell receptor beta chains from one sample, sequenced in a study of T cell responses to AZD1222 COVID-19 vaccine. Here immunoSEQ multiplex PCR was the method, and the copy in TCRdb shows in-frame clones only, minus some. Of 65,000 to 70,000 clones listed, around 78% are singletons. Here the sequenced sample was peripheral blood, taken 28 days after the second AZD1222 dose. These receptors all come from an adult who received the AZD1222 COVID-19 vaccine. Each CDR3 is given with its conserved first and last residue. The order of the fields is J gene, clone size, D gene, V gene, CDR3 protein, CDR3 DNA. A D gene is named only where the DNA matches it firmly. Expanded clones are given a class, and other clones once, few, many or no size at all.

j_gene: TRBJ1-5
abundance: few
d_gene: NA
v_gene: TRBV4-2
CDR3aa: CASSRHSRVSGPYSNQPQHF
CDR3nt: TGTGCCAGCAGCCGTCACTCCCGGGTCTCGGGCCCTTATAGCAATCAGCCCCAGCATTTT

j_gene: TRBJ1-6
abundance: NA
d_gene: NA
v_gene: TRBV19
CDR3aa: CASSTTGIGSPLHF
CDR3nt: TGTGCCAGTAGTACTACAGGGATTGGTTCACCCCTCCACTTT

j_gene: TRBJ1-4
abundance: NA
d_gene: TRBD1
v_gene: TRBV18
CDR3aa: CASADRGRSEKLFF
CDR3nt: TGTGCCAGCGCGGACAGGGGGCGATCTGAAAAACTGTTTTTT

j_gene: TRBJ1-1
abundance: NA
d_gene: NA
v_gene: TRBV10-2
CDR3aa: CASSSNGNTEAFF
CDR3nt: TGCGCCAGCAGTTCAAACGGTAACACTGAAGCTTTCTTT

j_gene: TRBJ1-3
abundance: medium-sized
d_gene: NA
v_gene: TRBV27
CDR3aa: CASSGSRTGNTIYF
CDR3nt: TGTGCCAGCAGTGGTAGTCGGACCGGAAACACCATATATTTT

j_gene: TRBJ2-1
abundance: once
d_gene: TRBD2
v_gene: TRBV7-6
CDR3aa: CASSFSSGFLYNEQFF
CDR3nt: TGTGCCAGCAGCTTCTCTAGCGGATTTCTCTACAATGAGCAGTTCTTC

j_gene: TRBJ1-1
abundance: NA
d_gene: NA
v_gene: TRBV6-1
CDR3aa: CASSELNTEAFF
CDR3nt: TGTGCCAGCAGTGAGTTGAACACTGAAGCTTTCTTT

j_gene: TRBJ1-4
abundance: few
d_gene: TRBD1
v_gene: TRBV27
CDR3aa: CASSFSGGDYEKLFF
CDR3nt: TGTGCCAGCAGTTTTTCAGGGGGCGATTACGAAAAACTGTTTTTT

j_gene: TRBJ2-3
abundance: NA
d_gene: NA
v_gene: TRBV7-6
CDR3aa: CASSYGSTDTQYF
CDR3nt: TGTGCCAGCAGCTACGGGAGCACAGATACGCAGTATTTT

j_gene: TRBJ1-3
abundance: NA
d_gene: NA
v_gene: TRBV14
CDR3aa: CASSQAGAGNAIYF
CDR3nt: TGTGCCAGCAGCCAAGCAGGGGCTGGAAACGCCATATATTTT

j_gene: TRBJ1-5
abundance: few
d_gene: TRBD1
v_gene: TRBV5-6
CDR3aa: CASSLWDRVLQPQHF
CDR3nt: TGTGCCAGCAGCTTGTGGGACAGGGTGCTCCAGCCCCAGCATTTT

j_gene: TRBJ2-1
abundance: NA
d_gene: NA
v_gene: TRBV5-1
CDR3aa: CASRSLAPSLNEQFF
CDR3nt: TGCGCCAGCAGATCACTAGCTCCCAGTCTCAATGAGCAGTTCTTC

j_gene: TRBJ2-2
abundance: NA
d_gene: NA
v_gene: TRBV12-3/TRBV12-4
CDR3aa: CASSLSLWELFF
CDR3nt: TGTGCCAGCAGTTTATCCCTGTGGGAGCTGTTTTTT

j_gene: TRBJ1-2
abundance: NA
d_gene: TRBD1
v_gene: TRBV7-8
CDR3aa: CASSLQGQGDGYTF
CDR3nt: TGTGCCAGCAGCTTACAGGGACAGGGGGATGGCTACACCTTC

j_gene: TRBJ1-6
abundance: NA
d_gene: NA
v_gene: TRBV7-8
CDR3aa: CASSLTSSYNSPLHF
CDR3nt: TGTGCCAGCAGCTTAACGAGCTCCTATAATTCACCCCTCCACTTT

j_gene: TRBJ1-3
abundance: NA
d_gene: TRBD1
v_gene: TRBV6-5
CDR3aa: CASRVGGQSGNTIYF
CDR3nt: TGTGCCAGCAGGGTCGGGGGACAGAGTGGAAACACCATATATTTT

j_gene: TRBJ2-2
abundance: NA
d_gene: NA
v_gene: TRBV10-3
CDR3aa: CAISDEGRGVRELFF
CDR3nt: TGTGCCATCAGTGACGAAGGCAGGGGTGTGAGGGAGCTGTTTTTT

j_gene: TRBJ1-6
abundance: NA
d_gene: NA
v_gene: TRBV7-8
CDR3aa: CASSLQSSYNSPLHF
CDR3nt: TGTGCCAGCAGCTTACAGAGCTCCTATAATTCACCCCTCCACTTT